This paragraph reports one T cell receptor beta chain. This CDR3 is 15 amino acids long. V shed 4 bases and J shed 1 base, with 14 bases lying between them. Per germline, CDR1 SGHRS and CDR2 YFSETQ. This sample is part of a study of cytomegalovirus exposure and HLA in healthy donors. The PCR contained 60 Vbeta and 13 Jbeta primers. Libraries were prepared by immunoSEQ multiplex PCR; TCRdb keeps only in-frame clonotypes and omits some of them. The sample carries 110,000 to 150,000 clones, roughly 82% recorded once. Input material: PBMCs. The TCR sequence derives from a man under 40 in good health and CMV-seronegative. The rearrangement joins TRBV5-1 to TRBJ1-2; possibly TRBD1 for D (5 bases). The chain's CDR3 is CASSPGDGDNYGYTF. For the CDR3, the DNA is TGCGCCAGCAGCCCGGGGGACGGAGATAACTATGGCTACACCTTC.